This T cell receptor (beta chain) was recorded in a study of T cell responses to AZD1222 COVID-19 vaccine. Only in-frame clones appear in the TCRdb table, and some are missing; sequencing was by immunoSEQ multiplex PCR. In the table there are about 140,000 clones, approximately 90% of which are singletons. V lost 7 bases and J 5 bases, leaving 12 bases between the germline ends. Germline CDR1 reads LNHDA; CDR2 reads SQIVND (reference sequence). The CDR3 has 13 residues. The sequenced sample was peripheral blood, obtained 28 days after the second AZD1222 dose. The rearrangement uses TRBV19 and TRBJ1-5; D not resolved. The sequence came from an adult who received the AZD1222 COVID-19 vaccine. DNA for the CDR3: TGTGCCAGTACCCACCGGCGGGATCAGCCCCAGCATTTT. Residues: CASTHRRDQPQHF.